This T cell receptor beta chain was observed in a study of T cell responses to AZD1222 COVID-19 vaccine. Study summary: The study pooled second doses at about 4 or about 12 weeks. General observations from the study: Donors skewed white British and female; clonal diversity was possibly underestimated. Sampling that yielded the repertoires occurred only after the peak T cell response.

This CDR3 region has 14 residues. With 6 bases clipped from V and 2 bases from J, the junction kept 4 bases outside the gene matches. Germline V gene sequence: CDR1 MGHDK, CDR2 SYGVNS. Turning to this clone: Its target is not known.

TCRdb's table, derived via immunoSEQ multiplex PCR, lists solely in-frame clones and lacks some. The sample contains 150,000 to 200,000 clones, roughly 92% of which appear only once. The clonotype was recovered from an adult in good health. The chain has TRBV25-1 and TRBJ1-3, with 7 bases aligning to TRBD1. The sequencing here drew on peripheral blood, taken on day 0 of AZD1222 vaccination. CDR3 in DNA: TGTGCCAGCAGCGCCGGGACAGCTGGAAACACCATATATTTT. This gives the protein CASSAGTAGNTIYF. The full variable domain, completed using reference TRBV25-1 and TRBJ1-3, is EADIYQTPRYLVIGTGKKITLECSQTMGHDKMYWYQQDPGMELHLIHYSYGVNSTEKGDLSSESTVSRIRTEHFPLTLESARPSHTSQYLCASSAGTAGNTIYFGEGSWLTVV.